These 28 T cell receptor beta chains share one sample of origin, sequenced in a study of T-cell memory formation after mild COVID-19. One entry per CDR3 protein results from TCRdb running MiXCR on the 5' RACE reads. Altogether some 310,000 distinct CDR3 sequences are present, around 20% being singletons, with the ten largest covering 20% to 25%. The sequencing input was PBMCs or a T cell subset sorted from them (not recorded which). The receptors derive from a man younger than 35 who had mild COVID-19 (a few samples of this study predate the infection). Cell type and time point are not known.

The gene calls are TRBV7-2 and TRBJ1-5; D is undetermined. Looked up from germline, CDR1 is SGHTA and CDR2 is FQGNSA. V dropped 4 bases and J dropped 4 bases, with 14 bases sitting between them. The CDR3 is 15 amino acids. CDR3 DNA: TGTGCCAGCAGCTCCATCTTCGAGGGAAATCAGCCCCAGCATTTT. It codes for CASSSIFEGNQPQHF.

This clonotype was seen only a few times. This chain uses TRBV7-3 with TRBJ2-3; unclear D gene. V lost 4 bases to trimming and J lost 2 bases, with 10 bases between them. The length of the CDR3 is 14 residues. Germline V gene data show CDR1 as SGHTA and CDR2 as FQGTGA. CDR3 sequence (DNA): TGTGCCAGCAGCTCACGACGGAACACAGATACGCAGTATTTT. As protein: CASSSRRNTDTQYF.

This chain joins TRBV20-1 and TRBJ2-7, with TRBD2 identical over 8 bases. Germline trimming cut 3 bases from V and 1 base from J; bases unmatched to any gene: 8. CDR1 DFQATT and CDR2 SNEGSKA come from the germline V gene (reference sequence). There are 15 residues in the CDR3. DNA of the CDR3: TGCAGTGCTAGTAGCGCGGGGGGTAGATCCTACGAGCAGTACTTC. Protein product: CSASSAGGRSYEQYF.

The chain is built from TRBV15 and TRBJ2-1; the D is unclear. Germline CDR1 reads LNHNV; CDR2 reads YYDKDF (reference sequence). The V end lost 5 bases, the J end lost 10 bases, and 12 bases lay between the germline ends. CDR3 length equals 12 residues. Written as DNA, the CDR3 is TGTGCCACCAGCGCTCAAGGAAGAGAGCAGTTCTTC. It specifies CATSAQGREQFF.

V usage is TRBV6-5 and J usage is TRBJ2-3, with 7 bases that match TRBD1. The V and J ends lost 7 bases and 0 bases, in that order; junction bases with no gene match: 19. This CDR3 contains 19 residues. The germline CDR1 and CDR2 sequences are MNHEY and SVGAGI. The CDR3 DNA follows: TGTGCCAGCACTTCAAAACCTGCCTCGACAGGGACAAGCACAGATACGCAGTATTTT. Encoded protein: CASTSKPASTGTSTDTQYF.

This rearrangement joins TRBV18 to TRBJ1-2; maybe TRBD1 (5 bases). V was trimmed by 4 bases and J by 4 bases, leaving 19 bases between them. The CDR3 loop spans 16 amino acids. In germline, CDR1 is KGHSH, CDR2 LQKENI. The CDR3, as DNA: TGTGCCAGCTCACTTTATACTGACAGCTTATCCTATGGCTACACCTTC. Amino acid sequence: CASSLYTDSLSYGYTF. The full variable domain, completed using reference TRBV18 and TRBJ1-2, is NAGVMQNPRHLVRRRGQEARLRCSPMKGHSHVYWYRQLPEEGLKFMVYLQKENIIDESGMPKERFSAEFPKEGPSILRIQQVVRGDSAAYFCASSLYTDSLSYGYTFGSGTRLTVV.

The chain joins TRBV29-1 to TRBJ2-7; D is unresolved. The germline V and J ends were trimmed by 4 bases and 4 bases, with 11 bases remaining between them. CDR3 length: 12 residues. Per the germline V gene, CDR1 is SQVTM and CDR2 is ANQGSEA. CDR3 bases: TGCAGCGTTGTCGCCAGGTCATACGAGCAGTACTTC. Amino acid sequence: CSVVARSYEQYF.

The chain joins TRBV7-6 to TRBJ2-5; a weak D match, TRBD1 (5 bases). Germline CDR1 reads SGHVS; CDR2 reads FNYEAQ. V was cut by 5 bases and J by 4 bases, with 14 bases left in between. This CDR3 has 14 residues. Here the CDR3 reads CASSLLHQGETQYF. CDR3 nucleotide sequence: TGTGCCAGCAGCCTACTTCATCAGGGAGAGACCCAGTACTTC.

This clonotype was counted only a few times. The chain combines TRBV5-1 with TRBJ2-5, with TRBD2 as a possible D gene (7 bases). Germline values: CDR1 SGHRS, CDR2 YFSETQ. Trimming pared 0 bases from V and 1 base from J, leaving 10 bases between. The CDR3 is 15 residues long. CDR3 coding DNA: TGCGCCAGCAGCTTGGGGGGGGGCTCCCAAGAGACCCAGTACTTC. Translation gives CASSLGGGSQETQYF.

This rearrangement joins TRBV5-1 to TRBJ1-1; possible D gene TRBD1, 6 bases. This CDR3 has 13 residues. V dropped 5 bases and J dropped 5 bases, with 13 bases sitting between them. CDR1 SGHRS and CDR2 YFSETQ come from the germline V gene. The CDR3 nucleotides read TGCGCCAGCAGGCTACAGGGAGGGACTGAAGCTTTCTTT. Protein sequence: CASRLQGGTEAFF.

V and J are TRBV5-1 and TRBJ1-2; the match to TRBD1 covers 7 bases. The germline V gene has CDR1 SGHRS and CDR2 YFSETQ. The CDR3 sequence is 13 residues long. V lost 4 bases to trimming and J lost 5 bases; unmatched junction nucleotides: 5. The CDR3 DNA follows: TGCGCCAGCAGCCCGGGACAGTTATATGGCTACACCTTC. Translating it yields CASSPGQLYGYTF.

This clonotype came up a few times. V is TRBV28 and J is TRBJ1-1; the D is unclear. Germline V CDR1 and CDR2: MDHEN, SYDVKM. The CDR3 has 15 amino acids. With 2 bases removed from V and 4 bases from J, the gap between germline ends came to 14 bases. The CDR3 reads CASSLASAGSTEAFF. The DNA of the CDR3 is TGTGCCAGCAGTTTAGCGTCTGCTGGGAGCACTGAAGCTTTCTTT.

The V gene is TRBV9, the J gene TRBJ2-3; 8 bases align to TRBD2. Germline CDR1 and CDR2: SGDLS and YYNGEE. The CDR3 contains 16 residues. Unmatched junction bases numbered 11, after V lost 4 bases and J lost 4 bases. The chain's CDR3 is CASSLSSGVGSDTQYF. CDR3 coding DNA: TGTGCCAGCAGCCTAAGTAGCGGGGTGGGTTCAGATACGCAGTATTTT.

This clonotype was detected a few times. The rearrangement links TRBV5-5 to TRBJ2-2; TRBD1 matches 9 bases. The germline gives CDR1 SGHKS, CDR2 YYEKEE (reference sequence). This CDR3 spans 16 amino acids. Unmatched junction bases numbered 7, after V lost 4 bases and J lost 3 bases. The CDR3 DNA follows: TGTGCCAGCAGCCCGCCGGGACAGGGCCACACCGGGGAGCTGTTTTTT. Its translation: CASSPPGQGHTGELFF.

This clonotype was counted many times. V is TRBV7-2 and J is TRBJ1-1; 8 bases match TRBD1. The CDR3 covers 16 residues. Trimming at V came to 1 base and at J to 0 bases, leaving 4 bases not matched to a gene. Germline V gene data show CDR1 as SGHTA and CDR2 as FQGNSA. The CDR3 DNA sequence: TGTGCCAGCAGCTTAGGACGGACAGGGTTGAACACTGAAGCTTTCTTT. This encodes CASSLGRTGLNTEAFF.

This clonotype was found once. The V call is TRBV18, the J call TRBJ2-7, with TRBD2 matching 9 bases. The CDR3 loop spans 17 amino acids. The trim removed 2 bases at V and 1 base at J, leaving 9 bases unmatched. From germline, CDR1 is KGHSH and CDR2 LQKENI. CDR3 nucleotides: TGTGCCAGCTCACCAAGTCTCCTAGCGGGACCATCCTACGAGCAGTACTTC. Translating it yields CASSPSLLAGPSYEQYF.

The chain recombines TRBV29-1 with TRBJ1-2; D might be TRBD1 (5 bases). The V end was cut by 1 base, the J end by 4 bases, with 7 bases between. Germline CDR1 SQVTM, CDR2 ANQGSEA. The CDR3 consists of 12 residues. CDR3 protein: CSVEGQPYGYTF. In DNA, the CDR3 is TGCAGCGTTGAAGGACAGCCCTATGGCTACACCTTC.

This clonotype has just a few counts. The chain combines TRBV11-1 with TRBJ2-2; D is undetermined. CDR1 is SGHAT, CDR2 FQDESV, per germline (reference sequence). This CDR3 spans 14 amino acids. V lost 2 bases and J 7 bases, leaving 11 bases between the germline ends. CDR3 in amino acids: CASSLRTSVGELFF. DNA of the CDR3: TGTGCCAGCAGCTTAAGGACCTCGGTCGGGGAGCTGTTTTTT.

This clonotype has just a few counts. The J gene is TRBJ2-2, the V gene TRBV7-2; D is perhaps TRBD1 (5 bases). The CDR3 is 15 residues long. CDR1 is SGHTA and CDR2 is FQGNSA in the germline V gene. The ends were cut back, 2 bases at V and 7 bases at J, with 14 bases in the middle. CDR3 in amino acids: CASSLSAQGIGELFF. In nucleotides, the CDR3 is TGTGCCAGCAGCTTATCTGCCCAGGGAATCGGGGAGCTGTTTTTT.

The CDR3 coding sequence is TGTGCCACCAGCAGAGGCCGGGACAGGGGGGGAAAACTGTTTTTT. Translating it yields CATSRGRDRGGKLFF. The chain carries TRBV15 and TRBJ1-4; 11 bases are shared with TRBD1. CDR3 size: 15 residues. J gave up 10 bases and V 1 base, and 5 bases lay outside the gene matches. Per the germline V gene, CDR1 is LNHNV and CDR2 is YYDKDF (reference sequence).

In this sample, this clonotype turned up a few times. The V call is TRBV7-9, the J call TRBJ1-2; the D gene is possibly TRBD1 (5 bases). CDR1 is SEHNR, CDR2 FQNEAQ, per germline (reference sequence). Trimming removed 1 base at V and 4 bases at J, with 10 bases between. This CDR3 is built from 14 residues. The CDR3 DNA follows: TGTGCCAGCAGCTTAGAGGGACGTATCTATGGCTACACCTTC. Protein product: CASSLEGRIYGYTF.

This clonotype was picked up a small number of times. The chain links TRBV28 to TRBJ2-7; D tentatively fits TRBD1 or TRBD2 (5 bases each). The CDR3 has 12 residues. Trimming stripped 3 bases from V and 4 bases from J, with 7 bases between. Germline V gene data show CDR1 as MDHEN and CDR2 as SYDVKM. This CDR3 is CASSFGAYEQYV. Here the CDR3 DNA reads TGTGCCAGCAGTTTCGGGGCTTACGAGCAGTACGTC.

V is TRBV5-1 and J is TRBJ1-4, with D unresolved. CDR3 length: 15 residues. The V gene's germline CDR1 is SGHRS and CDR2 YFSETQ. Trimming took 4 bases from V and 5 from J, leaving 15 bases between them. CDR3 nucleotides: TGCGCCAGCAGCCTGGACGGGGTTGGAAATGAAAAACTGTTTTTT. It is translated as CASSLDGVGNEKLFF. Filled out from reference TRBV5-1 and TRBJ1-4, the complete variable domain reads KAGVTQTPRYLIKTRGQQVTLSCSPISGHRSVSWYQQTPGQGLQFLFEYFSETQRNKGNFPGRFSGRQFSNSRSEMNVSTLELGDSALYLCASSLDGVGNEKLFFGSGTQLSVL.

This clonotype was counted between two and nine times. The chain recombines TRBV6-2 or TRBV6-3 with TRBJ2-3; 9 nucleotides align to TRBD1. V shed 5 bases and J 3 bases; nucleotides not matched to a gene: 9. Germline V CDR1 and CDR2: MNHEY, SVGEGT. The CDR3 loop spans 16 amino acids. This chain's CDR3 is CASSPSPGTGTDTQYF. The CDR3 bases are TGTGCCAGCAGTCCTTCGCCCGGGACAGGGACAGATACGCAGTATTTT.

This clonotype was picked up a small number of times. The V call is TRBV5-1, the J call TRBJ2-7, with 7 bases aligning to TRBD1. Germline V gene data show CDR1 as SGHRS and CDR2 as YFSETQ. CDR3 length equals 15 residues. Trimming took 2 bases from V and 0 from J; bases not matched to a gene: 5. CDR3 in amino acids: CASSFAGGSSYEQYF. DNA of the CDR3: TGCGCCAGCAGCTTTGCAGGGGGAAGCTCCTACGAGCAGTACTTC.

To note about this clonotype: Relative to the germline gene, one junction end is altered; a read error may explain this. V usage is TRBV7-9 and J usage is TRBJ1-2, with 8 bases lining up with TRBD1. Germline CDR1 is SEHNR and CDR2 is FQNEAQ (reference sequence). The CDR3 totals 12 residues. The CDR3 is CAGRGPNYGYTF. The CDR3 DNA reads TGTGCCGGCAGGGGGCCTAACTATGGCTACACCTTC.

This clonotype has a count of ten or more. This chain joins TRBV5-8 and TRBJ2-5, with no clear D. Germline values: CDR1 SGHTS, CDR2 YDEGEE. The CDR3 is made up of 13 amino acids. V was pared by 4 bases and J by 5 bases, with 12 bases between. The CDR3 sequence is CASSRHLGETQYF. For the CDR3, the DNA is TGTGCCAGCAGCCGACACCTGGGGGAGACCCAGTACTTC.

This clonotype was seen more than once but under ten times. J is TRBJ2-1 and V is TRBV28; D unresolved. Trimming left V 6 bases short and J 2 bases short, with 17 bases between. The length of the CDR3 is 16 residues. CDR1 MDHEN and CDR2 SYDVKM come from the germline V gene. The CDR3 spells CASRRRNFSAYNEQFF. CDR3 DNA: TGTGCCAGCAGACGTCGCAATTTCTCAGCCTACAATGAGCAGTTCTTC.